A single sample is the source of the 12 T cell receptor beta chains below, sequenced in a study of blood T cell repertoires in COVID-19. TCRdb's table, derived via immunoSEQ multiplex PCR, lists solely in-frame clones and lacks some. In the table there are under 450,000 clones, 80% to 85% of which are singletons. Material for sequencing was PBMCs or T cells enriched from blood (not recorded which). These receptors all stem from a woman in her fifties or sixties who had recovered from COVID-19.

The chain recombines TRBV27 with TRBJ2-3; D perhaps matches TRBD2 (6 bases). Between the trimmed V and J ends, which lost 7 bases and 7 bases, there was a span of 9 bases. The CDR3 length is 11 residues. Germline CDR1 MNHEY, CDR2 SMNVEV (reference sequence). The CDR3 DNA reads TGTGCCAGCACGGCGGGGAATACGCAGTATTTT. Protein product: CASTAGNTQYF.

This chain connects TRBV14 to TRBJ2-1; 14 nucleotides align to TRBD2. This CDR3 spans 17 amino acids. The V gene's germline CDR1 is SGHDN and CDR2 FVKESK. With 4 bases clipped from V and 8 bases from J, the junction kept 10 bases outside the gene matches. The CDR3 is CASSPLLTSGGGDEQFF. CDR3 sequence (DNA): TGTGCCAGCAGCCCTTTACTGACTAGCGGGGGGGGCGATGAGCAGTTCTTC.

The chain has TRBV6-4 and TRBJ1-2; 7 bases are shared with TRBD1. Germline CDR1 reads MRHNA; CDR2 reads SNTAGT. V was pared by 9 bases and J by 5 bases, with 3 bases of the junction left unmatched. The CDR3 has 11 residues. CDR3 in amino acids: CARGTEYGYTF. The CDR3 coding sequence is TGTGCCAGAGGGACAGAATATGGCTACACCTTC.

This sequence joins TRBV4-3 and TRBJ2-5; D possibly corresponds to TRBD2 (5 bases). The CDR3 loop spans 14 amino acids. CDR1 is LGHNA and CDR2 is YSLEER in the germline V gene. The V and J ends lost 0 bases and 8 bases respectively, with 13 bases between them. CDR3 nucleotides: TGCGCCAGCAGCCAAGATGAGAGGGCTCGAACCCAGTACTTC. As protein: CASSQDERARTQYF.

The chain employs TRBV19 and TRBJ1-2, with 8 bases matching TRBD1. This CDR3 region has 17 residues. Germline V gene data show CDR1 as LNHDA and CDR2 as SQIVND (reference sequence). Unmatched junction bases numbered 13, after V lost 5 bases and J lost 2 bases. CDR3 sequence reads: CASSLPMGTGSNYGYTF. DNA of the CDR3: TGTGCCAGTAGTTTACCCATGGGGACAGGAAGCAACTATGGCTACACCTTC.

The gene calls are TRBV19 and TRBJ1-2; possibly TRBD1 for D (6 bases). The CDR3 is 16 residues long. Germline V lookup: CDR1 LNHDA, CDR2 SQIVND (reference sequence). Trimming removed 3 bases at V and 0 bases at J, with 14 bases between. DNA for the CDR3: TGTGCCAGTAGTATCATGGGGGCAGGGTCTAACTATGGCTACACCTTC. It translates to CASSIMGAGSNYGYTF.

The chain employs TRBV19 and TRBJ1-1; D gene ambiguous. Trimming removed 7 bases at V and 0 bases at J, with 15 bases between. Germline V CDR1 and CDR2: LNHDA, SQIVND (reference sequence). CDR3 length: 15 amino acids. As DNA, the CDR3 is TGTGCCAGTACCTCGGGATACCGCTTGAACACTGAAGCTTTCTTT. It is translated as CASTSGYRLNTEAFF.

V is TRBV5-4 and J is TRBJ1-2; D gene unclear. Trimming removed 5 bases from V and 1 base from J, with 15 bases in between. In germline, CDR1 is SGHNT, CDR2 YYREEE (reference sequence). The CDR3 consists of 15 residues. CDR3 loop: CASSPVDTINYGYTF. In DNA, the CDR3 is TGTGCCAGCAGTCCCGTTGATACTATTAACTATGGCTACACCTTC.

This clone occurred a few times. J is TRBJ1-2 and V is TRBV11-2; D might be TRBD1 (5 bases). Germline loops: CDR1 SGHAT, CDR2 FQNNGV. The CDR3 is made up of 14 amino acids. Deletions cut 1 base from V and 2 bases from J, with 8 bases between. CDR3 sequence (DNA): TGTGCCAGCAGCTTAGGTTCAGGGAACTATGGCTACACCTTC. It is translated as CASSLGSGNYGYTF. Full variable domain (outside the CDR3, taken from reference TRBV11-2 and TRBJ1-2): EAGVAQSPRYKIIEKRQSVAFWCNPISGHATLYWYQQILGQGPKLLIQFQNNGVVDDSQLPKDRFSAERLKGVDSTLKIQPAKLEDSAVYLCASSLGSGNYGYTFGSGTRLTVV.

For the CDR3, the DNA is TGTGCCAGCAGGCCGGCGGTATCCACTGAAGCTTTCTTT. Amino acids: CASRPAVSTEAFF. The chain is built from TRBV12-3 or TRBV12-4 and TRBJ1-1; no clear D gene. V lost 6 bases, J lost 4 bases, and 12 bases lay in between. The CDR3 consists of 13 residues.

The gene calls are TRBV11-3 and TRBJ2-7, with TRBD2 as a possible D gene (6 bases). V was cut by 3 bases and J by 5 bases, with 11 bases left in between. CDR1 SGHNT and CDR2 YENEEA come from the germline V gene. The CDR3 covers 13 residues. The CDR3 nucleotides are TGTGCCAGCAGCTTTCCGGGGGTTAACGAGCAGTACTTC. Its protein product is CASSFPGVNEQYF.

The chain carries TRBV7-9 and TRBJ2-2; D is undetermined. CDR3 length: 15 residues. Per germline, CDR1 SEHNR and CDR2 FQNEAQ (reference sequence). V gave up 5 bases and J gave up 0 bases, with 10 bases separating them. In nucleotides, the CDR3 is TGTGCCAGCAGCACTAATCTCCCGAACACCGGGGAGCTGTTTTTT. Its protein is CASSTNLPNTGELFF.